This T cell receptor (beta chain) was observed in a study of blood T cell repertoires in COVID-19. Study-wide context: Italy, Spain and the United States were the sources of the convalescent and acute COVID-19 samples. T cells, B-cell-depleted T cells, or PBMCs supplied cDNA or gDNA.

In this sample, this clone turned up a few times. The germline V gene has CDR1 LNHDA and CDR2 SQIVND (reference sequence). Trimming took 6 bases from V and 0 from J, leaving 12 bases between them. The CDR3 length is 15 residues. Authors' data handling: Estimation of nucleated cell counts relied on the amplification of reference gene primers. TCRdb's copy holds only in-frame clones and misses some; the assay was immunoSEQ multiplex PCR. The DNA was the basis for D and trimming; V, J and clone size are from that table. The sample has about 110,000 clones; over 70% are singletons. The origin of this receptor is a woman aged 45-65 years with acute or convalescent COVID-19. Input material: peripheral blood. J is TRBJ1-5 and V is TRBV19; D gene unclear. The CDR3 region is CASRKDIYSNQPQHF. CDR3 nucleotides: TGTGCCAGTAGAAAAGACATCTATAGCAATCAGCCCCAGCATTTT.